This T cell receptor (beta chain) was sequenced in a study of T cells in Graves' hyperthyroidism and ophthalmopathy (dated by TCRdb to 2018 to 2020). Background for the entire study: A discovery cohort of about a hundred patients, roughly 45 with Graves' ophthalmopathy and over 55 with stable Graves' hyperthyroidism, was used to find distinguishing TCR V-J signatures. Prospective prediction of ophthalmopathy was tested in an independent validation cohort consisting of some 20 hyperthyroidism patients and more than 15 patients who later progressed to ophthalmopathy. The roughly 100 discovery patients were randomly divided into training and test sets at a 7:3 ratio. In several Graves' hyperthyroidism patients, the study also compared T-cell repertoires from thyroid tissue with T-cell repertoires from blood. After blood sampling, hyperthyroidism patients were treated with methimazole at a starting dose of 30 mg daily, and ophthalmopathy patients were treated with high-dose intravenous methylprednisolone. TCR Vbeta CDR3 sequencing of 130 to 150 peripheral blood samples (43 ophthalmopathy, 75 to 85 hyperthyroidism and approximately 17 progressor patients) is reported in the paper. Summary of the overall study and its limitations: In validation, the model predicted progression to ophthalmopathy with approximately 71% sensitivity and over 72% specificity, a median of 6.5 months before onset. Sample size was not statistically predetermined, and blinding of investigators to group allocation was not performed. Most expanded thyroid clonotypes (frequency above 0.001) were also detected in blood, suggesting blood repertoires may reflect thyroid immune responses. In cross-validation, a model built on a 13 V-J signature told ophthalmopathy apart from stable hyperthyroidism with less than 90% sensitivity and roughly 82% specificity, and in testing the same model reached 80%/75%.

Amplification of TCR beta CDR3 regions was carried out from RNA transcripts. For the first round of RT-PCR on the TCR CDR3, the HTBI primer set was used together with the Qiagen OneStep RT-PCR kit. A second multiplex PCR round built the libraries, followed by size selection and purification. Paired-end sequencing of the libraries was performed with 100 bp reads on an Illumina HiSeq2000. The source study handled its data this way. SOAPnuke was used to process the raw data, throwing out any read that contained adapters or uncalled bases, had a mean Phred below 15, or lacked an exact constant-primer or identifier match. High-quality paired reads were merged with COPE v1.2.5, and unique nucleotide sequences were defined as clonotypes. MiTCR v1.1 was used to align clonotypes to the IMGT TRBV, TRBD and TRBJ reference segments. Only V-J combinations with frequency above 0.0001, covering approximately 99% of repertoires, were analysed. A TCS score was defined as the ratio between F50 (clonal expansion) and ExV (chaos), using BLOSUM62-based TCRdist between CDR3 peptides within each V-J. Welch's t-statistics and random forest reduced some 510 V-J features to around 14, which were used in a naive Bayes classifier (R e1071). The similarity between thyroid and blood repertoires was quantified using the Morisita-Horn index. TCRdb cleaned the public reads at Q25 with fastp, built clones with MiXCR and kept in-frame beta chains. Every entry covers one CDR3 protein and lists the most common genes and DNA from its rows. In this record, the V and J calls reflect TCRdb's handling and not the investigators' own analysis. The table for this sample lists 450,000 to 700,000 distinct CDR3 sequences; around 42% of them were counted only once. Under 20% of the sample rests with the top ten.

There are many counts of this clonotype. The antigen this receptor binds is unknown. No much larger clonotype is one base removed from it; base qualities were not supplied. Any patient with an uncontrolled infection, another autoimmune disease, pregnancy or lactation was excluded. Diagnoses were established on the basis of clinical symptoms, serum thyroxine and TRAb, thyroid ultrasound, and orbital computed tomography. Trizol reagent was used to extract total RNA, and RNA quality was then checked on an Agilent 2100 Bioanalyzer. V lost 6 bases and J lost 3 bases; the stretch between them is 9 bases long. The cysteine opens and the phenylalanine closes a CDR3 of 13 amino acids. CDR3 DNA only is kept here, 39 bases in frame from base 1. CDR1 and CDR2, looked up from the germline V gene, are SQVTM and ANQGSEA.

This receptor was identified in an adult woman with Graves' disease, either hyperthyroidism or ophthalmopathy (not recorded which). What was sequenced was peripheral blood or thyroid tissue (not recorded which). The chain is assembled from TRBV29-1 and TRBJ1-6; too little of a D gene remains to name it. For the CDR3, the sequence is CSVQQYYNSPLHF. At the DNA level, the sequence is TGCAGCGTACAACAGTACTATAATTCACCCCTCCACTTT.